This T cell receptor beta chain was sequenced in a study of shared clonotypes between healthy human individuals. The study, taken as a whole, reports: It was only blood that was sampled, and tissue repertoires likely differ.

In the study's own analysis: ImmunoSEQ junction-only sequences lacked quality scores, so their filtering differed. Profiled with immunoSEQ multiplex PCR; TCRdb holds only in-frame clones, not every one. V, J and clone size derive from that table, while D and trimming were established from the DNA sequence. Of roughly 2,500,000 clones in the sample, more than 85% were seen once. The CDR3 consists of 17 residues. V dropped 5 bases and J dropped 4; count of bases not matched to a gene: 15. CDR1 is SGHAT, CDR2 FQNNGV, per germline. The donors, all of them Caucasian adults, lived in Nashville, Tennessee. Negatively enriched CD4+ T cells were divided by CD45RA into naive and memory. Concerning this clone: The antigen is undetermined. This sample includes further DNA sequences coding for the same CDR3.

This sequence originates from a man aged 18-30 years in good health. Some clones in this sample may be carry-over from other donors' samples. Sequencing was carried out using naive CD4+ T cells from PBMCs. This sample's subset: CD45RA+ positively selected. This chain uses TRBV11-2 with TRBJ2-5; 8 nucleotides line up with TRBD2. CDR3 in amino acids: CASSQGSGRAWRETQYF. The DNA of the CDR3 is TGTGCCAGCAGCCAGGGGAGCGGGAGAGCCTGGCGAGAGACCCAGTACTTC. Supplemented by reference TRBV11-2 and TRBJ2-5, the full variable domain reads EAGVAQSPRYKIIEKRQSVAFWCNPISGHATLYWYQQILGQGPKLLIQFQNNGVVDDSQLPKDRFSAERLKGVDSTLKIQPAKLEDSAVYLCASSQGSGRAWRETQYFGPGTRLLVL.